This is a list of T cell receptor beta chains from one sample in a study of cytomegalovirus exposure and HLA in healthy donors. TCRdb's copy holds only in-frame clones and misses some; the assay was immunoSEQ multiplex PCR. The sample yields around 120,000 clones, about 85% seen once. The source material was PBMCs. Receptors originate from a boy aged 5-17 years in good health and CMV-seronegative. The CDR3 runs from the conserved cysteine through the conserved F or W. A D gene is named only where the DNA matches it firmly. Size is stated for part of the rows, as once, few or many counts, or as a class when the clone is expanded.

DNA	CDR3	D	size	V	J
TGTGCCAGCTCACCATGGGTGGCAGGGGTAATTACTGAAGCTTTCTTT	CASSPWVAGVITEAFF	.	.	TRBV18	TRBJ1-1
TGTGCCAGCAGAATTGGACAGGGTCAAGAGACCCAGTACTTC	CASRIGQGQETQYF	TRBD1	few	TRBV7-9	TRBJ2-5
TGTGCCAGTAGTATCCAGGGGAACCAAGAAAAACTGTTTTTT	CASSIQGNQEKLFF	.	.	TRBV19	TRBJ1-4
TGCGCCAGCAGCCCTACACTCCAGGGGGTTGCCGGAAACACCATATATTTT	CASSPTLQGVAGNTIYF	TRBD1	many	TRBV4-3	TRBJ1-3
TGTGCCAGCAGTTACAGGGGCGCCAATGAAAAACTGTTTTTT	CASSYRGANEKLFF	.	.	TRBV6-6	TRBJ1-4
TGTGCCAGCAGTTTCTCGGGGTGGAGAAACATTCAGTACTTC	CASSFSGWRNIQYF	.	.	TRBV27	TRBJ2-4
TGTGCCAGTAGTATATCTCATAGCCAGCCCCAGCATTTT	CASSISHSQPQHF	.	.	TRBV19	TRBJ1-5
TGTGCCAGCAGCGCCGGAGGGTTGACTGAAGCTTTCTTT	CASSAGGLTEAFF	.	.	TRBV9	TRBJ1-1
TGTGCCAGCAGCGTAGGGGGGGGTGACTATGGCTACACCTTC	CASSVGGGDYGYTF	.	.	TRBV9	TRBJ1-2
TGTGCCAGCAGCTTAGCGGGGACTGTCGGGTACTTC	CASSLAGTVGYF	.	once	TRBV7-2	TRBJ2-7
TGTGCCAGCAGCTTAGTTAGCGGGACCTACGAGCAGTACTTC	CASSLVSGTYEQYF	TRBD2	.	TRBV11-2	TRBJ2-7
TGTGCCAGCAGCTTAGGACTAGCGGGAAGCACAGATACGCAGTATTTT	CASSLGLAGSTDTQYF	TRBD2	.	TRBV7-6	TRBJ2-3
TGCAGCGTTGAGAGTAGCGGGGGCTACAATGAGCAGTTCTTC	CSVESSGGYNEQFF	TRBD2	.	TRBV29-1	TRBJ2-1
TGTGCCAGCAGCTTAGCGACTCCGGGACTAGCGGGCCGCTACGAGCAGTACTTC	CASSLATPGLAGRYEQYF	TRBD2	.	TRBV7-2	TRBJ2-7
TGTGCCAGCAGCCAACCCGACAGGATGAACACTGAAGCTTTCTTT	CASSQPDRMNTEAFF	.	.	TRBV4-2	TRBJ1-1
TGTGCCAGTAGTACCTACGGGGGGAGGGAGACCCAGTACTTC	CASSTYGGRETQYF	TRBD2	.	TRBV19	TRBJ2-5
TGTGCCAGCAGCGTCAGGGTTTCCTTCTATGGCTACACCTTC	CASSVRVSFYGYTF	.	.	TRBV13	TRBJ1-2
TGCGCCAGCAGCCAAGAGGTCTCGGCGGCAGGGATACCTGAAGCTTTCTTT	CASSQEVSAAGIPEAFF	.	few	TRBV4-1	TRBJ1-1
TGTGCCAGCAGCCAGACGCCTGGGCGGACAAATGAGCAGTTCTTC	CASSQTPGRTNEQFF	.	.	TRBV7-2	TRBJ2-1
TGTGCCATCAGGTCACCGGGACAGGGAACCTCTGGAAACACCATATATTTT	CAIRSPGQGTSGNTIYF	TRBD1	.	TRBV10-3	TRBJ1-3
TGTGCCAGCAGTGCCGGGGAAAAACTGTTTTTT	CASSAGEKLFF	.	.	TRBV7-9	TRBJ1-4
TGTGCCAGCAGCTTATGGGGGGCGGGACAGGTCATCAATGAGCAGTTCTTC	CASSLWGAGQVINEQFF	TRBD1	.	TRBV7-9	TRBJ2-1
TGTGCCAGCAGCTTAGCGAGCGGTTTTAATTCACCCCTCCACTTT	CASSLASGFNSPLHF	.	once	TRBV7-8	TRBJ1-6
TGTGCCAGCGGTCGGGCGGGGCGGGGGGCAGATACGCAGTATTTT	CASGRAGRGADTQYF	TRBD2	.	TRBV7-2	TRBJ2-3
TGTGCCAGCAGCTTGGGGGGCGTGTACGAGCAGTACTTC	CASSLGGVYEQYF	.	.	TRBV5-6	TRBJ2-7
TGTGCCAGCAGGGGAGGGGGATACACTGAAGCTTTCTTT	CASRGGGYTEAFF	.	.	TRBV7-4	TRBJ1-1
TGTGCCAGCAGCTTAAATAGCGGGAGCTCCTACAATGAGCAGTTCTTC	CASSLNSGSSYNEQFF	TRBD2	.	TRBV7-3	TRBJ2-1
TGCGCCTCCTACGACAACCATGGCTACACCTTC	CASYDNHGYTF	.	.	TRBV5-1	TRBJ1-2
TGTGCCAGCACGATCACCGAGACGGGGGGTACGCAGTATTTT	CASTITETGGTQYF	TRBD2	.	TRBV6-6	TRBJ2-3
TGCGCCAGCAGCTTGGGCAGGGGTGGAGAGACCCAGTACTTC	CASSLGRGGETQYF	.	.	TRBV5-1	TRBJ2-5
TGTGCCAGCCAAAGGGGGCAAGGTGGCTACACCTTC	CASQRGQGGYTF	TRBD1	.	TRBV6-4	TRBJ1-2
TGTGCCAGCAGCGTAGAGGGACAGCCCAATAACTATGGCTACACCTTC	CASSVEGQPNNYGYTF	TRBD1	.	TRBV9	TRBJ1-2
TGTGCCAGCTCACCGGTTGAGGAGGAGACCCAGTACTTC	CASSPVEEETQYF	.	.	TRBV18	TRBJ2-5
TGTGCCAGCAGCCTAGTTTGGGGGGAGGGGTACAATGAGCAGTTCTTC	CASSLVWGEGYNEQFF	TRBD2	.	TRBV7-6	TRBJ2-1
TGTGCCAGCAGAAGTGACATCTATGGCTACACCTTC	CASRSDIYGYTF	.	.	TRBV6-5	TRBJ1-2
TGTGCCAGCAGACAAGACAGGGTAATTAACGAGCAGTACTTC	CASRQDRVINEQYF	TRBD1	few	TRBV2	TRBJ2-7
TGTGCCAGCAGTTCTGACGGGAGTAATGAGCAGTTCTTC	CASSSDGSNEQFF	.	.	TRBV25-1	TRBJ2-1
TGTGCCAGCAGCCCCCCGCGTGGACTCCTAATCTACGAGCAGTACTTC	CASSPPRGLLIYEQYF	.	.	TRBV7-9	TRBJ2-7
TGTGCCAGCAGCCCCTCGACTAGCGGGGGGGCGTCCTACAATGAGCAGTTCTTC	CASSPSTSGGASYNEQFF	TRBD2	.	TRBV13	TRBJ2-1
TGCAGCGTTGTACGGGGGAACACTGAAGCTTTCTTT	CSVVRGNTEAFF	.	.	TRBV29-1	TRBJ1-1
TGTGCCAGCAGAGCCGGGAGCCCAACCGGGGAGCTGTTTTTT	CASRAGSPTGELFF	.	.	TRBV9	TRBJ2-2
TGTGCCAGCAGTTACTCGAGGGGGCGCGCTGGTGAGCAGTTCTTC	CASSYSRGRAGEQFF	TRBD1	.	TRBV6-5	TRBJ2-1
TGTGCCAGCAGTGGGTCCGGGACAGGGTTAGAAAAACTGTTTTTT	CASSGSGTGLEKLFF	TRBD1	.	TRBV25-1	TRBJ1-4
TGTGCCAGCAGTAGGGGCTCTGGAAACACCATATATTTT	CASSRGSGNTIYF	.	.	TRBV7-9	TRBJ1-3
TGTGCCAGCTCACCACGCAGGGTCGATGAAAAACTGTTTTTT	CASSPRRVDEKLFF	.	.	TRBV18	TRBJ1-4
TGTGCCAGCAGCCCGGGACTAGCGGGGGGTGAGCAGTTCTTC	CASSPGLAGGEQFF	TRBD2	.	TRBV4-2	TRBJ2-1
TGTGCCTGGAGTGTTCCCCGGGACACATGGGAGACCCAGTACTTC	CAWSVPRDTWETQYF	.	.	TRBV30	TRBJ2-5
TGTGCCAGCAGCTTAGTAGGGACAGGAGAACCCGAGCAGTACTTC	CASSLVGTGEPEQYF	TRBD1	.	TRBV7-2	TRBJ2-7
TGTGCCAGCAGCTGGGGACAGACCTACGAGCAGTACTTC	CASSWGQTYEQYF	TRBD1	.	TRBV5-6	TRBJ2-7